This TCR beta chain was identified during a study of cytomegalovirus exposure and HLA in healthy donors. PCR employed 60 Vbeta and 13 Jbeta primers. Libraries were prepared by immunoSEQ multiplex PCR; TCRdb keeps only in-frame clonotypes and omits some of them. Here the sample spans 90,000 to 150,000 clones, about 78% being singletons. The J segment lost 2 bases and the V segment lost 5 bases, leaving 6 bases of the junction unmatched. The CDR3 covers 14 residues. Germline V gene lookup returns CDR1 SGHTA and CDR2 FQGNSA. V is TRBV7-2 and J is TRBJ2-7; the match to TRBD1 covers 7 bases. Sequenced sample: PBMCs. The receptor's source is a woman aged 40-49 years in good health and CMV-seropositive. CDR3 sequence: CASSPGTVAYEQYF. CDR3 DNA: TGTGCCAGCAGCCCAGGGACAGTTGCCTACGAGCAGTACTTC.